This passage covers 10 T cell receptor beta chains from one sample sequenced in a study of blood T cell repertoires in COVID-19 (dated by TCRdb to 2018 to 2020). Library generation was performed with the immunoSEQ multiplex PCR assay. The source is immuneACCESS, and TCRdb retained only in-frame sequences with V and J called. Part of the clones is not carried over; for the studies checked, unresolved V genes explain less than half of this, and the remainder is unexplained. The sample table shows 110,000 to 150,000 clones, and just under 85% are seen once. Around 10% of the sample rests with the top ten. The sequencing sample was made of PBMCs or T cells enriched from blood (not recorded which). The source of these receptors is a man aged 50-59 years who had recovered from COVID-19.

The rearrangement links TRBV9 to TRBJ2-7, with TRBD1 matching over 9 bases. Trimming cost V 3 bases and J 0 bases; bases outside gene matches: 4. The CDR3 is made up of 15 amino acids. Looked up from germline, CDR1 is SGDLS and CDR2 is YYNGEE. This chain's CDR3 is CASSEGTGSSYEQYF. The CDR3 DNA sequence: TGTGCCAGCAGCGAGGGGACAGGGAGCTCCTACGAGCAGTACTTC.

J is TRBJ2-5 and V is TRBV7-9; TRBD2 matches 10 bases. This CDR3 spans 19 amino acids. The ends lost 1 base at V and 5 bases at J; junction bases unmatched: 16. Germline V gene sequence: CDR1 SEHNR, CDR2 FQNEAQ (reference sequence). CDR3 sequence: CASSLGASGRPSRWETQYF. The CDR3 DNA sequence: TGTGCCAGCAGCTTAGGGGCTAGCGGGAGACCCTCTAGATGGGAGACCCAGTACTTC.

This clone was seen only once. The V call is TRBV7-2, the J call TRBJ2-6, with a possible D match to TRBD1 (6 bases). This CDR3 is built from 18 residues. The germline V gene encodes CDR1 SGHTA and CDR2 FQGNSA. V lost 1 base, J lost 4 bases, and 17 bases lay in between. Written as DNA, the CDR3 is TGTGCCAGCAGCTTAGTCGGCAGGGGATTAGCCGGGGCCAACGTCCTGACTTTC. Encoded protein: CASSLVGRGLAGANVLTF. Full variable domain (rest looked up from reference TRBV7-2 and TRBJ2-6): GAGVSQSPSNKVTEKGKDVELRCDPISGHTALYWYRQSLGQGLEFLIYFQGNSAPDKSGLPSDRFSAERTGGSVSTLTIQRTQQEDSAVYLCASSLVGRGLAGANVLTFGAGSRLTVL.

The chain is built from TRBV7-9 and TRBJ2-7, with D possibly matching TRBD2 (6 bases). V dropped 5 bases and J dropped 2 bases, with 19 bases sitting between them. This CDR3 is 16 amino acids long. Germline loops: CDR1 SEHNR, CDR2 FQNEAQ (reference sequence). The CDR3 DNA is TGTGCCAGCAGCCCTAGCCTCGGGGGTCCAACCTACGAGCAGTACTTC. It yields the protein CASSPSLGGPTYEQYF.

This chain joins TRBV7-8 and TRBJ2-4, with 7 bases aligning to TRBD1. Trimming at V came to 0 bases and at J to 3 bases, leaving 11 bases not matched to a gene. Germline assignment: CDR1 SGHVS and CDR2 FQNEAQ. The CDR3 runs to 18 residues. CDR3: CASSLAFTGEFFKNIQYF. CDR3 DNA sequence: TGTGCCAGCAGCTTAGCCTTCACAGGGGAGTTTTTCAAAAACATTCAGTACTTC. The full variable domain, its missing parts supplied by reference TRBV7-8 and TRBJ2-4, is GAGVSQSPRYKVAKRGQDVALRCDPISGHVSLFWYQQALGQGPEFLTYFQNEAQLDKSGLPSDRFFAERPEGSVSTLKIQRTQQEDSAVYLCASSLAFTGEFFKNIQYFGAGTRLSVL.

The chain is built from TRBV27 and TRBJ1-6, with TRBD1 matching over 9 bases. This CDR3 region has 17 residues. V was pared by 6 bases and J by 9 bases, with 15 bases of the junction left unmatched. The germline V gene has CDR1 MNHEY and CDR2 SMNVEV (reference sequence). CDR3 sequence: CASRKTPGQGMSSPLHF. The DNA of the CDR3 is TGTGCCAGCAGAAAGACACCGGGACAGGGTATGAGTTCACCCCTCCACTTT.

The chain joins TRBV30 to TRBJ1-2, with TRBD1 matching 7 bases. V shed 0 bases, J shed 8 bases, and the junction held 6 bases outside the gene matches. This CDR3 has 13 residues. The V gene's germline CDR1 is GTSNPN and CDR2 SVGIG (reference sequence). CDR3: CAWSVMTGLGYTF. Here the CDR3 DNA reads TGTGCCTGGAGTGTTATGACAGGGCTGGGCTACACCTTC.

This chain links TRBV28 with TRBJ2-1; D ambiguous. V lost 2 bases and J lost 7, with 9 bases in between. CDR3 length: 13 residues. CDR1 is MDHEN, CDR2 SYDVKM, per germline. CDR3: CASSLIVLNEQFF. The DNA for the CDR3 is TGTGCCAGCAGTTTAATCGTGTTAAATGAGCAGTTCTTC.

The chain uses TRBV5-5 and TRBJ2-2; 16 bases agree with TRBD2. CDR1 is SGHKS and CDR2 is YYEKEE in the germline V gene (reference sequence). CDR3 length: 18 residues. The junction had 6 bases not matched to a gene; V was cut back by 3 bases and J by 4 bases. CDR3 bases: TGTGCCAGCAGCTGGGGACTAGCGGGGGGGCCGGGCACCGGGGAGCTGTTTTTT. It encodes CASSWGLAGGPGTGELFF.

The CDR3 is CASSLSAGIYNSPLHF. The CDR3 DNA sequence: TGTGCCAGCAGTTTATCGGCAGGGATCTATAATTCACCCCTCCACTTT. V gene TRBV27 combines with J gene TRBJ1-6; D possibly corresponds to TRBD1 (5 bases). The V end was cut by 0 bases, the J end by 3 bases, with 9 bases between. The germline gives CDR1 MNHEY, CDR2 SMNVEV (reference sequence). The CDR3 is 16 amino acids.